The 15 T cell receptor beta chains below all came from one sample that was sequenced in a study of cytomegalovirus exposure and HLA in healthy donors. It was with 60 Vbeta and 13 Jbeta primers that the PCR ran. TCRdb's copy holds only in-frame clones and misses some; the assay was immunoSEQ multiplex PCR. The sample includes approximately 110,000 clones, about 16% of them seen just once. Material: PBMCs. These receptors all come from a woman between 18 and 29 years old in good health and CMV-seronegative.

The chain joins TRBV27 to TRBJ2-7; the match to TRBD1 covers 8 bases. The V and J ends lost 5 bases and 5 bases, in that order; junction bases with no gene match: 5. The CDR3 contains 13 residues. Per germline, CDR1 MNHEY and CDR2 SMNVEV (reference sequence). For the CDR3, the DNA is TGTGCCAGCAGTACAGGGGGATGGAACGAGCAGTACTTC. This codes for CASSTGGWNEQYF.

The chain employs TRBV12-5 and TRBJ1-2; TRBD1 might be the D (5 bases). This CDR3 is built from 13 residues. Germline loops: CDR1 LGHNT, CDR2 FRNRAP. With 2 bases removed from V and 7 bases from J, the gap between germline ends came to 11 bases. CDR3 region: CASGLLGLSGYTF. The CDR3 region has the DNA TGTGCTAGTGGTTTGTTGGGGCTATCTGGCTACACCTTC.

The chain couples TRBV5-1 to TRBJ1-2; 7 positions agree with TRBD1. Germline lookup yields CDR1 SGHRS and CDR2 YFSETQ. The J segment lost 0 bases and the V segment lost 0 bases, leaving 8 bases of the junction unmatched. The CDR3 is 17 amino acids. DNA of the CDR3: TGCGCCAGCAGCTTGGAGGGTAGGGGGCACACTAACTATGGCTACACCTTC. Amino acid sequence: CASSLEGRGHTNYGYTF.

The CDR3 coding sequence is TGCGCCAGCAGCCAAGATCTTAATTCACCCCTCCACTTT. Translated, it gives CASSQDLNSPLHF. The chain uses TRBV4-3 and TRBJ1-6; D ambiguous. The V gene lost 0 bases and the J gene lost 6 bases, with 3 bases spanning the gap. CDR3 size: 13 residues. Germline loops: CDR1 LGHNA, CDR2 YSLEER.

The chain employs TRBV4-2 and TRBJ2-5, with 11 nucleotides matching TRBD1. There are 17 residues in the CDR3. The ends lost 1 base at V and 2 bases at J; junction bases unmatched: 6. Germline V gives CDR1 LGHNA, CDR2 YNFKEQ. The CDR3 is CASSQGGQGGGQETQYF. In DNA, the CDR3 is TGTGCCAGCAGCCAAGGGGGACAGGGGGGGGGACAAGAGACCCAGTACTTC.

The CDR3, as DNA: TGTGCCAGCTCACCGACGGGTAATGAAAAACTGTTTTTT. This sequence encodes CASSPTGNEKLFF. The chain carries TRBV18 and TRBJ1-4; D call uncertain. The V end lost 3 bases, the J end lost 4 bases, and 6 bases lay between the germline ends. CDR3 size: 13 residues. Germline lookup yields CDR1 KGHSH and CDR2 LQKENI.

This clone has more than one count but fewer than ten. The chain carries TRBV4-3 and TRBJ1-2; 9 bases map to TRBD1. Unmatched junction bases numbered 3, after V lost 0 bases and J lost 4 bases. The CDR3 contains 15 residues. The germline gives CDR1 LGHNA, CDR2 YSLEER. CDR3 DNA: TGCGCCAGCAGCCAAGAGGAGGACAGGGGCTATGGCTACACCTTC. Amino acid sequence: CASSQEEDRGYGYTF.

This clone was recorded a few times. This chain links TRBV4-3 with TRBJ2-7; the match to TRBD2 covers 7 bases. Per the germline V gene, CDR1 is LGHNA and CDR2 is YSLEER. The trim removed 4 bases at V and 4 bases at J, leaving 4 bases unmatched. The CDR3 consists of 13 residues. This CDR3 reads CASSRYSGYEQYF. CDR3 DNA: TGCGCCAGCAGCCGATATAGCGGGTACGAGCAGTACTTC.

The genes are TRBV5-1 and TRBJ2-4, with D perhaps TRBD2 (6 bases). Trimming took 5 bases from V and 10 from J, leaving 13 bases between them. Germline V gene data show CDR1 as SGHRS and CDR2 as YFSETQ. The CDR3 contains 12 residues. The CDR3: CASREPGGIQYF. CDR3 DNA sequence: TGCGCCAGCAGAGAACCAGGAGGGATTCAGTACTTC.

The chain joins TRBV19 to TRBJ1-1; maybe TRBD1 (6 bases). Germline CDR1 reads LNHDA; CDR2 reads SQIVND (reference sequence). The CDR3 has 15 residues. Trimming stripped 6 bases from V and 1 base from J, with 15 bases between. CDR3 residues: CASSPFRDKNTEAFF. The CDR3 DNA reads TGTGCCAGTAGCCCCTTCCGGGACAAGAACACTGAAGCTTTCTTT.

There are a few counts of this clone. V usage is TRBV19 and J usage is TRBJ1-5; 8 bases are a match to TRBD1. Germline CDR1 is LNHDA and CDR2 is SQIVND (reference sequence). Unmatched junction bases numbered 13, after V lost 7 bases and J lost 2 bases. The CDR3 runs 17 residues. The CDR3 protein is CASTFRQGRMGNQPQHF. The CDR3 bases are TGTGCCAGTACCTTTCGACAGGGGAGGATGGGCAATCAGCCCCAGCATTTT.

This clone was detected only a few times. The chain employs TRBV9 and TRBJ2-3; 7 positions agree with TRBD1. The CDR3 loop spans 16 amino acids. V trimming: 2 bases; J trimming: 4 bases; junction bases outside the gene matches: 10. Germline values: CDR1 SGDLS, CDR2 YYNGEE. In DNA, the CDR3 is TGTGCCAGCAGCGTCACGGGACAGAGAATTGCAGATACGCAGTATTTT. Its translation: CASSVTGQRIADTQYF.

The chain employs TRBV28 and TRBJ2-3, with 9 bases fitting TRBD1. The germline CDR1 and CDR2 sequences are MDHEN and SYDVKM. V shed 3 bases and J 2 bases; nucleotides not matched to a gene: 3. The CDR3 loop spans 15 amino acids. The CDR3 DNA follows: TGTGCCAGCAGTTTGGGACAGGGCCACACAGATACGCAGTATTTT. Translating it yields CASSLGQGHTDTQYF.

The sample holds a few counts of this clone. The V call is TRBV5-4, the J call TRBJ1-1; 8 bases align to TRBD1. V lost 4 bases to trimming and J lost 4 bases; unmatched junction nucleotides: 9. CDR1 is SGHNT and CDR2 is YYREEE in the germline V gene (reference sequence). This CDR3 contains 15 residues. The CDR3: CASSPPQGVVTEAFF. DNA of the CDR3: TGTGCCAGCAGCCCCCCACAGGGGGTAGTCACTGAAGCTTTCTTT.

The sample holds a few counts of this clone. The genes are TRBV7-3 and TRBJ2-1; a weak D match, TRBD2 (6 bases). Germline values: CDR1 SGHTA, CDR2 FQGTGA. The CDR3 is 15 residues long. Trimming left V 2 bases short and J 9 bases short, with 17 bases between. DNA of the CDR3: TGTGCCAGCAGCTTAGGCCCGGGAGTACGAAGTGAGCAGTTCTTC. Its translation: CASSLGPGVRSEQFF.